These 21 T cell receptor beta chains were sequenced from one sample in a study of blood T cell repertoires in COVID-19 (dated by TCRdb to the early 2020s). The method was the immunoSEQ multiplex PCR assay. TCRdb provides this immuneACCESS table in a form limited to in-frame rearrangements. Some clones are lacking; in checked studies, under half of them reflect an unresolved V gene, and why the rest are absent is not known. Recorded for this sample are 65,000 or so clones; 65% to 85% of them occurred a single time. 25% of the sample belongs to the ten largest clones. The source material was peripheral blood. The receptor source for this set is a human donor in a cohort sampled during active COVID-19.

CDR3 coding DNA: TGTGCCAGCAGCCAATTTTGGGGGGGAGGGGACAATGAGCAGTTCTTC. This translates into CASSQFWGGGDNEQFF. V gene TRBV3-1 (or the pseudogene TRBV3-2) combines with J gene TRBJ2-1, with TRBD2 matching over 7 bases. The CDR3 extends over 16 amino acids. CDR1 and CDR2 from the germline V gene are LGHDT and YNNKEL (reference sequence). The V segment lost 2 bases and the J segment 5 bases; nucleotides outside the gene matches: 9.

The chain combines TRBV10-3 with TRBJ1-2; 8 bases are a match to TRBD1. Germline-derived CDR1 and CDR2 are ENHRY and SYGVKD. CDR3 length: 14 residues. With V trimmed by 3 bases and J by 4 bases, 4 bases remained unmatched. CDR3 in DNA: TGTGCCATCAGTGATCCGGGACAGGTCTATGGCTACACCTTC. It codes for CAISDPGQVYGYTF.

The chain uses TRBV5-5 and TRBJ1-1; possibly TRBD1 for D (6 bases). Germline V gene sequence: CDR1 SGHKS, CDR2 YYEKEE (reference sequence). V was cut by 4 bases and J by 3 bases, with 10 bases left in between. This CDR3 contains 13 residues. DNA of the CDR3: TGTGCCAGCAGCACGGACAGAGACACTGAAGCTTTCTTT. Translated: CASSTDRDTEAFF.

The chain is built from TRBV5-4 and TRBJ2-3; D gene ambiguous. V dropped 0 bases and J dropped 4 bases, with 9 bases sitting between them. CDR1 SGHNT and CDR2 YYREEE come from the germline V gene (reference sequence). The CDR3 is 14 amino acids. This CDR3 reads CASSLAGTADTQYF. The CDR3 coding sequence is TGTGCCAGCAGCTTGGCCGGTACCGCAGATACGCAGTATTTT.

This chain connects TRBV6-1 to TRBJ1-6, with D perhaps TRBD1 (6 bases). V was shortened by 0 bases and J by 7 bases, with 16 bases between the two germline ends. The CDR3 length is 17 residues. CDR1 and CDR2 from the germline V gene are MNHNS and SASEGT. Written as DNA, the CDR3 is TGTGCCAGCAGTGAAGCGTGGGGGGGCAGGGCGAATTCACCCCTCCACTTT. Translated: CASSEAWGGRANSPLHF.

The CDR3 sequence: CASSPGTGNPLGTGELFF. CDR3 DNA: TGTGCCAGCAGCCCCGGGACAGGAAACCCTCTAGGGACCGGGGAGCTGTTTTTT. J is TRBJ2-2 and V is TRBV5-4; the match to TRBD1 covers 8 bases. Germline lookup yields CDR1 SGHNT and CDR2 YYREEE (reference sequence). J was trimmed by 5 bases and V by 4 bases; bases with no gene match: 16. This CDR3 contains 18 residues.

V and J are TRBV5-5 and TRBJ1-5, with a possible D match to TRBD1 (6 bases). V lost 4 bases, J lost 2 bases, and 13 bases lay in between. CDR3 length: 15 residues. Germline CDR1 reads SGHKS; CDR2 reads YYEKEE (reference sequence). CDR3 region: CASSRQVGGNQPQHF. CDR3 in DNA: TGTGCCAGCAGCCGACAGGTTGGGGGCAATCAGCCCCAGCATTTT.

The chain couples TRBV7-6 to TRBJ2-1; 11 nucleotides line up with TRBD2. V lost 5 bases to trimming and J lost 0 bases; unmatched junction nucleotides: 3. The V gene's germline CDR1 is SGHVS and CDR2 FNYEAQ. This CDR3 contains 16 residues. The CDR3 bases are TGTGCCAGCAGCACTCTAGCGGGAGGCTCCTACAATGAGCAGTTCTTC. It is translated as CASSTLAGGSYNEQFF. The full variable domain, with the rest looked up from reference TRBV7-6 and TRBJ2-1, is GAGVSQSPRYKVTKRGQDVALRCDPISGHVSLYWYRQALGQGPEFLTYFNYEAQQDKSGLPNDRFSAERPEGSISTLTIQRTEQRDSAMYRCASSTLAGGSYNEQFFGPGTRLTVL.

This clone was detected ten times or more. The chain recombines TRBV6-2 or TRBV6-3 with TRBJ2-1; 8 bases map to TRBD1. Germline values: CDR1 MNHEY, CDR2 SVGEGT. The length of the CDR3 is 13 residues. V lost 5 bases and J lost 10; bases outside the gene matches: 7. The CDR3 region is CASSRTGHQEQFF. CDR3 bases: TGTGCCAGCAGTCGGACAGGGCATCAGGAGCAGTTCTTC.

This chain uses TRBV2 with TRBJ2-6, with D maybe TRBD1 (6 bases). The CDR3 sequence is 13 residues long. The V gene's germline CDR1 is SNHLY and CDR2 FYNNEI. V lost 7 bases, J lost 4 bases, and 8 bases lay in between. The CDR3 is CASTGVGANVLTF. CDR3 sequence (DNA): TGTGCCAGCACAGGGGTCGGGGCCAACGTCCTGACTTTC.

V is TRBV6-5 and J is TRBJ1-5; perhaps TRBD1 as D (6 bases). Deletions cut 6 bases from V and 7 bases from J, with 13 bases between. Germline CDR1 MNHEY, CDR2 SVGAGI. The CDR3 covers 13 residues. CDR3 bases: TGTGCCAGCAGCCTCCAGCAGGGGCAGCCCCAGCATTTT. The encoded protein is CASSLQQGQPQHF.

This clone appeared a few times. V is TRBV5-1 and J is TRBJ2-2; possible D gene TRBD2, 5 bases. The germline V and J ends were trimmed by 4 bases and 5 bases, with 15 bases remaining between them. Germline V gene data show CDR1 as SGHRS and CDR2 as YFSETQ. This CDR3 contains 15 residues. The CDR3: CASSPQQPGTGELFF. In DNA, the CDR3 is TGCGCCAGCAGCCCTCAGCAACCGGGGACCGGGGAGCTGTTTTTT.

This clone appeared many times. CDR3 loop: CASSEASQQGGTDTQYF. The DNA for the CDR3 is TGCGCCAGCAGTGAGGCGTCTCAGCAGGGGGGCACAGATACGCAGTATTTT. This chain connects TRBV10-1 to TRBJ2-3, with 7 bases identical to TRBD1. Per germline, CDR1 WNHNN and CDR2 SYGVQD (reference sequence). Trimming at V came to 2 bases and at J to 1 base, leaving 9 bases not matched to a gene. The CDR3 sequence is 17 residues long.

Written as DNA, the CDR3 is TGTGCCAGCTCACCGGGGGGTAATTATGGCTACACCTTC. It codes for CASSPGGNYGYTF. The rearrangement joins TRBV18 to TRBJ1-2; the D gene is possibly TRBD1 (5 bases). In germline, CDR1 is KGHSH, CDR2 LQKENI. There are 13 residues in the CDR3. Deletions cut 3 bases from V and 5 bases from J, with 10 bases between.

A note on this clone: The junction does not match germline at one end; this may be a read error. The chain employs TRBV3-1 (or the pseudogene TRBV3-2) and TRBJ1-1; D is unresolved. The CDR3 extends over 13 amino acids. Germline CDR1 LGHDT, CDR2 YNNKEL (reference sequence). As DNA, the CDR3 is TGTGCCAGCACCCAAGGCGGGAAGACTGAAGCTTTCTTT. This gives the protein CASTQGGKTEAFF.

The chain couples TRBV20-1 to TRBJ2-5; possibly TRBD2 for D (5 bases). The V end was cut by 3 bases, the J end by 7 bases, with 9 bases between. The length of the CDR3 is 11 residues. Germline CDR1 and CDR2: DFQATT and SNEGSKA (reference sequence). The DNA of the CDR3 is TGCAGTGCTAGTGGAGGCGGGACCCAGTACTTC. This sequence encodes CSASGGGTQYF.

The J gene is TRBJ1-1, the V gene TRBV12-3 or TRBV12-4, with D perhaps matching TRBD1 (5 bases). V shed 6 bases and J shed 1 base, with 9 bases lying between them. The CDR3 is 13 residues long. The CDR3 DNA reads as TGTGCCAGCAGAAACCAGGGGAACACTGAAGCTTTCTTT. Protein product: CASRNQGNTEAFF.

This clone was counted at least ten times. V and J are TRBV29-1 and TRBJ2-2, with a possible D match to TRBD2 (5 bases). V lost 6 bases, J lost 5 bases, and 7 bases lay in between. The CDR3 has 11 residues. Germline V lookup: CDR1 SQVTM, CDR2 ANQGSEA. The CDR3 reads CSVVATGELFF. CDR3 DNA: TGCAGCGTAGTAGCGACCGGGGAGCTGTTTTTT.

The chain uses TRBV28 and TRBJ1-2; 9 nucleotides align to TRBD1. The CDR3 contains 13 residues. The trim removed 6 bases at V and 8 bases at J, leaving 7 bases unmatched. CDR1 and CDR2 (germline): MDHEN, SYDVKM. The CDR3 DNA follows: TGTGCCAGCAGCGTACAGGGGGCCAGGGGCTACACCTTC. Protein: CASSVQGARGYTF.

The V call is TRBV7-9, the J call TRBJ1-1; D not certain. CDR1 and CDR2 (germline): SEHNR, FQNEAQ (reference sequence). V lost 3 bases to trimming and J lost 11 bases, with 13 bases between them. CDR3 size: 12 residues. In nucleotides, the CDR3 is TGTGCCAGCAGCTTTAGGGAGGGTCGGGCTTTCTTT. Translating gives CASSFREGRAFF.

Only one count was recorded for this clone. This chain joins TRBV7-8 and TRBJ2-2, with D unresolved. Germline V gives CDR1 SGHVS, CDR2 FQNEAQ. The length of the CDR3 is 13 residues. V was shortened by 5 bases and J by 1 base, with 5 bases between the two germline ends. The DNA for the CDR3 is TGTGCCAGCAGCCGACAGAACACCGGGGAGCTGTTTTTT. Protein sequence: CASSRQNTGELFF.